This entry lists 29 T cell receptor beta chains sequenced from one sample in a study of blood T cell repertoires in COVID-19. Sequenced by immunoSEQ multiplex PCR; TCRdb stores in-frame clones only, minus some. Here the sample spans some 58,000 clones, around 90% being singletons. The sample was peripheral blood. The receptor set was obtained from a man in his fifties or sixties with active COVID-19.

V usage is TRBV15 and J usage is TRBJ1-5; a possible D gene is TRBD1 (5 bases). Germline V lookup: CDR1 LNHNV, CDR2 YYDKDF (reference sequence). The V and J ends lost 7 bases and 0 bases respectively, with 13 bases between them. The CDR3 covers 15 residues. CDR3 coding DNA: TGTGCCACCACCATGGGACTTTATAGCAATCAGCCCCAGCATTTT. This codes for CATTMGLYSNQPQHF.

V is TRBV6-5 and J is TRBJ2-1; TRBD2 matches 14 bases. The V segment lost 6 bases and the J segment 9 bases; nucleotides outside the gene matches: 4. The CDR3 runs to 14 residues. Germline values: CDR1 MNHEY, CDR2 SVGAGI. The CDR3 loop reads CASRTSGRGSEQFF. The CDR3 nucleotides are TGTGCCAGCAGGACTAGCGGGAGGGGATCTGAGCAGTTCTTC.

This sequence joins TRBV19 and TRBJ1-1, with D maybe TRBD1 (6 bases). This CDR3 comprises 15 residues. Trimming pared 7 bases from V and 1 base from J, leaving 16 bases between. From germline, CDR1 is LNHDA and CDR2 SQIVND (reference sequence). CDR3 bases: TGTGCCAGTACGGACAGCCAGTACCAGAACACTGAAGCTTTCTTT. This translates into CASTDSQYQNTEAFF.

V is TRBV28 and J is TRBJ2-4; TRBD2 might be the D (5 bases). Germline CDR1 and CDR2: MDHEN and SYDVKM. CDR3 length: 14 amino acids. V was pared by 6 bases and J by 3 bases, with 12 bases between. The CDR3 DNA reads as TGTGCCAGCAGCTACCCGGGGATCAAAAACATTCAGTACTTC. Its protein product is CASSYPGIKNIQYF.

This clone was observed once. This sequence joins TRBV19 and TRBJ2-5, with 8 bases lining up with TRBD1. V shed 8 bases and J 4 bases; nucleotides not matched to a gene: 15. Germline assignment: CDR1 LNHDA and CDR2 SQIVND (reference sequence). The CDR3 is made up of 16 amino acids. The CDR3: CASATPGTGGGETQYF. The CDR3 DNA reads TGTGCCAGTGCGACGCCGGGGACAGGTGGGGGAGAGACCCAGTACTTC.

The chain carries TRBV5-1 and TRBJ1-1, with 8 bases lining up with TRBD1. Germline trimming cut 4 bases from V and 3 bases from J; bases unmatched to any gene: 14. In germline, CDR1 is SGHRS, CDR2 YFSETQ. The CDR3 contains 17 residues. The CDR3 loop is CASSVGTGQASDTEAFF. The CDR3 bases are TGCGCCAGCAGCGTTGGGACAGGTCAAGCTTCCGACACTGAAGCTTTCTTT.

This clone came up a few times. The V gene is TRBV7-2, the J gene TRBJ2-7; 13 bases map to TRBD2. In germline, CDR1 is SGHTA, CDR2 FQGNSA. The V segment lost 4 bases and the J segment 5 bases; nucleotides outside the gene matches: 17. The CDR3 spans 19 residues. This CDR3 is CASSSYTQTSGRNPNEQYF. DNA of the CDR3: TGTGCCAGCAGCTCTTACACACAGACTAGCGGGAGGAATCCTAACGAGCAGTACTTC.

The chain joins TRBV29-1 to TRBJ2-5, with TRBD1 matching 7 bases. Looked up from germline, CDR1 is SQVTM and CDR2 is ANQGSEA. CDR3 size: 14 residues. V lost 4 bases to trimming and J lost 4 bases; unmatched junction nucleotides: 9. In DNA form, the CDR3 reads TGCAGCGTTGGGACAGGTGGAGGTCGAGAGACCCAGTACTTC. This codes for CSVGTGGGRETQYF.

This clone was seen a single time. Its ends do not fully match the called genes, so a read error is possible. The chain couples TRBV19 to TRBJ2-6; TRBD1 aligns across 7 bases. Germline V lookup: CDR1 LNHDA, CDR2 SQIVND (reference sequence). The CDR3 runs to 18 residues. As DNA, the CDR3 is TGTGCCAGTAGTATACCGACAGGGCAAGCCTCTGGGGCCAACGCCCTGACTTTC. It yields the protein CASSIPTGQASGANALTF.

The rearrangement links TRBV9 to TRBJ1-1; no clear D gene. Between the trimmed V and J ends, which lost 0 bases and 6 bases, there was a span of 18 bases. Germline CDR1 SGDLS, CDR2 YYNGEE. This CDR3 has 16 residues. CDR3: CASSVEPASGLAEAFF. The DNA for the CDR3 is TGTGCCAGCAGCGTAGAGCCGGCTAGTGGGTTGGCTGAAGCTTTCTTT.

The V and J genes are TRBV12-3 or TRBV12-4 and TRBJ2-2; D might be TRBD2 (5 bases). V dropped 3 bases and J dropped 5 bases, with 7 bases sitting between them. The CDR3 contains 13 residues. CDR3: CASSFGETGELFF. CDR3 sequence (DNA): TGTGCCAGCAGTTTCGGGGAAACCGGGGAGCTGTTTTTT.

The CDR3 spells CASRRTAGANEKLFF. CDR3 nucleotides: TGTGCCAGCAGGAGGACCGCCGGGGCTAATGAAAAACTGTTTTTT. This chain uses TRBV6-5 with TRBJ1-4, with D unresolved. CDR3 length equals 15 residues. Germline CDR1 and CDR2: MNHEY and SVGAGI. V lost 6 bases, J lost 3 bases, and 14 bases lay in between.

V gene TRBV4-1 combines with J gene TRBJ1-2; D is uncertain. The CDR3 extends over 13 amino acids. CDR1 and CDR2 from the germline V gene are MGHRA and YSYEKL. Trimming stripped 0 bases from V and 8 bases from J, with 10 bases between. CDR3 loop: CASSQEAGGGYTF. CDR3 coding DNA: TGCGCCAGCAGCCAAGAAGCAGGCGGGGGCTACACCTTC.

This clone has a single count. J is TRBJ1-5 and V is TRBV7-8; D gene ambiguous. V lost 0 bases and J 3 bases, leaving 3 bases between the germline ends. Germline lookup yields CDR1 SGHVS and CDR2 FQNEAQ. The CDR3 spans 13 residues. The CDR3 protein is CASSLAHNQPQHF. The CDR3 DNA follows: TGTGCCAGCAGCTTAGCCCACAATCAGCCCCAGCATTTT.

The J gene is TRBJ2-3, the V gene TRBV4-3, with 8 bases aligning to TRBD2. CDR3 length equals 16 residues. Trimming at V came to 0 bases and at J to 6 bases, leaving 8 bases not matched to a gene. Looked up from germline, CDR1 is LGHNA and CDR2 is YSLEER. The DNA of the CDR3 is TGCGCCAGCAGCCAAGACCTCGGGAGGGCCATGGATACGCAGTATTTT. Encoded protein: CASSQDLGRAMDTQYF.

The CDR3, as DNA: TGTGCCAGCAGAGCCCCGGGTCAGCCCCAGCATTTT. Translating it yields CASRAPGQPQHF. The J gene is TRBJ1-5, the V gene TRBV6-5; unclear D gene. CDR3 length: 12 residues. Germline V CDR1 and CDR2: MNHEY, SVGAGI. Deletions cut 6 bases from V and 6 bases from J, with 9 bases between.

CDR3 amino acids: CASSYDTATDTQYF. As DNA, the CDR3 is TGTGCCAGCAGTTATGATACAGCCACAGATACGCAGTATTTT. The V call is TRBV6-5, the J call TRBJ2-3; no clear D gene. Germline CDR1 MNHEY, CDR2 SVGAGI. The length of the CDR3 is 14 residues. Trimming took off 3 bases at V and 2 bases at J, with 9 bases between the two ends.

The gene calls are TRBV27 and TRBJ2-2; perhaps TRBD1 as D (5 bases). The CDR3 is 13 amino acids. Germline lookup yields CDR1 MNHEY and CDR2 SMNVEV (reference sequence). The V end lost 6 bases, the J end lost 2 bases, and 7 bases lay between the germline ends. CDR3 sequence (DNA): TGTGCCAGCAGGGGGCCAAACACCGGGGAGCTGTTTTTT. This sequence encodes CASRGPNTGELFF.

The genes are TRBV28 and TRBJ1-1; the D is unclear. The germline V gene has CDR1 MDHEN and CDR2 SYDVKM. The CDR3 length is 13 residues. Trimming took off 5 bases at V and 7 bases at J, with 14 bases between the two ends. The CDR3 bases are TGTGCCAGCAGTCCTCATGCCTCAGGTGAAGCTTTCTTT. It codes for CASSPHASGEAFF.

The chain employs TRBV6-2 or TRBV6-3 and TRBJ2-7; 9 bases align to TRBD1. The V gene's germline CDR1 is MNHEY and CDR2 SVGEGT. With V trimmed by 6 bases and J by 6 bases, 6 bases remained unmatched. CDR3 length: 13 amino acids. The CDR3 sequence: CASSRDRVGEQYF. CDR3 in DNA: TGTGCCAGCAGCAGGGACAGGGTAGGCGAGCAGTACTTC.

The chain has TRBV5-6 and TRBJ2-7, with TRBD1 as a possible D gene (5 bases). This CDR3 comprises 12 residues. Deletions cut 5 bases from V and 3 bases from J, with 9 bases between. Germline values: CDR1 SGHDT, CDR2 YYEEEE. CDR3 nucleotides: TGTGCCAGCAGTCCTGACAGCTACGAGCAGTACTTC. Residues: CASSPDSYEQYF.

This rearrangement joins TRBV6-1 to TRBJ2-1; 9 bases are shared with TRBD2. In germline, CDR1 is MNHNS, CDR2 SASEGT. V lost 2 bases, J lost 8 bases, and 7 bases stayed unmatched. The CDR3 is 15 amino acids. The CDR3 DNA sequence: TGTGCCAGCAGTGAAACGGCTAGCGGGATCTATGAGCAGTTCTTC. This translates into CASSETASGIYEQFF.

The rearrangement uses TRBV7-3 and TRBJ2-2; D may be TRBD2 (5 bases). V was cut by 5 bases and J by 5 bases, with 9 bases left in between. CDR3 length: 13 residues. Germline V gene lookup returns CDR1 SGHTA and CDR2 FQGTGA. The CDR3 DNA is TGTGCCAGCAGCCGGACGGGGACCGGGGAGCTGTTTTTT. It encodes CASSRTGTGELFF.

This clone was found a few times. The genes are TRBV6-5 and TRBJ2-3; D is unclear. Trimming pared 3 bases from V and 0 bases from J, leaving 7 bases between. Germline loops: CDR1 MNHEY, CDR2 SVGAGI. The CDR3 has 14 amino acids. As DNA, the CDR3 is TGTGCCAGCAGTTATCCCGTAAGCACAGATACGCAGTATTTT. Residues: CASSYPVSTDTQYF.

The CDR3 is CATSGRDREGGDEQFF. In DNA form, the CDR3 reads TGTGCCACCAGTGGTAGGGACCGGGAAGGGGGGGATGAGCAGTTCTTC. This sequence joins TRBV24-1 and TRBJ2-1; TRBD2 might be the D (7 bases). Trimming pared 5 bases from V and 8 bases from J, leaving 21 bases between. The CDR3 is 16 amino acids. Germline-derived CDR1 and CDR2 are KGHDR and SFDVKD.

V and J are TRBV4-1 and TRBJ2-1; TRBD1 matches at 7 bases. V was pared by 0 bases and J by 7 bases, with 9 bases of the junction left unmatched. The germline gives CDR1 MGHRA, CDR2 YSYEKL. This CDR3 has 16 residues. The DNA of the CDR3 is TGCGCCAGCAGCCAAGATCAGCGGAGACAGGGAAATGAGCAGTTCTTC. It codes for CASSQDQRRQGNEQFF.

V gene TRBV6-5 combines with J gene TRBJ2-3; 7 bases agree with TRBD2. The CDR3 sequence is 14 residues long. CDR1 and CDR2 from the germline V gene are MNHEY and SVGAGI. J was trimmed by 5 bases and V by 5 bases; bases with no gene match: 7. The CDR3 region has the DNA TGTGCCAGCAGTACTGCGGGGGAGGGAGATACGCAGTATTTT. As protein: CASSTAGEGDTQYF.

CDR3 nucleotides: TGTGCCAGCTCACCCCAAGCGGGACCGAACACCGGGGAGCTGTTTTTT. It yields the protein CASSPQAGPNTGELFF. The rearrangement uses TRBV18 and TRBJ2-2; TRBD2 agrees at 7 bases. Germline V gene sequence: CDR1 KGHSH, CDR2 LQKENI. The CDR3 is 16 amino acids. After removal of 3 bases from V and 0 bases from J, the junction contained 4 bases not matched to a gene.

V and J are TRBV7-2 and TRBJ2-5; TRBD1 is a possible D gene (5 bases). CDR3 length: 14 residues. V lost 0 bases to trimming and J lost 1 base, with 6 bases between them. Germline V gene data show CDR1 as SGHTA and CDR2 as FQGNSA. The CDR3 region is CASSLARVQETQYF. Written as DNA, the CDR3 is TGTGCCAGCAGCTTAGCCAGGGTCCAAGAGACCCAGTACTTC.